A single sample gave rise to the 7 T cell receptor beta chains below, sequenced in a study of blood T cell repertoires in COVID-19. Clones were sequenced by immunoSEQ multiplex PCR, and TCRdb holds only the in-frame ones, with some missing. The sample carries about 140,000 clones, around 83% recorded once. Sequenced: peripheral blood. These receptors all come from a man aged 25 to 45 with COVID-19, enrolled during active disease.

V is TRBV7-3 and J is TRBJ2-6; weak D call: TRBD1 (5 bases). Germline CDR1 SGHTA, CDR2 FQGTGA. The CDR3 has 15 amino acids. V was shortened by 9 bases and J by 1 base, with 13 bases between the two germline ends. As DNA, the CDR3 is TGTGCCAGTGGACAAGTCAATTCTGGGGCCAACGTCCTGACTTTC. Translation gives CASGQVNSGANVLTF.

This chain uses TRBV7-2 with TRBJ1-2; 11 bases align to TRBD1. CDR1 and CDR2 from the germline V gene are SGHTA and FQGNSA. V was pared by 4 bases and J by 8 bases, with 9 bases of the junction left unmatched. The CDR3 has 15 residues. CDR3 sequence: CASSSRTGGAGGYTF. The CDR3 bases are TGTGCCAGCAGCTCCCGGACAGGGGGCGCAGGAGGCTACACCTTC.

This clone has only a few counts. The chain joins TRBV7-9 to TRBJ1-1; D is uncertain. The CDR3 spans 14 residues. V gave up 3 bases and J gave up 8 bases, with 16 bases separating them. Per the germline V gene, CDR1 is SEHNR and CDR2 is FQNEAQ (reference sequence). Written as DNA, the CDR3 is TGTGCCAGCAGCTTCGAAGCCCAGACTGCGGAAGCTTTCTTT. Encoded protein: CASSFEAQTAEAFF.

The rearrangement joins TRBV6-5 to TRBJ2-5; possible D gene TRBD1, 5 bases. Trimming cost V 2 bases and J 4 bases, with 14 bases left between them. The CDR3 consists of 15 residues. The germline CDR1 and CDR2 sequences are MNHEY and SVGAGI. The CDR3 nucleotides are TGTGCCAGCAGTTACGGCGGAAGGGGTCGAGAGACCCAGTACTTC. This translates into CASSYGGRGRETQYF.

CDR3 in amino acids: CASSLWTLNTGELFF. The CDR3 region has the DNA TGTGCCAGCAGCTTATGGACACTTAACACCGGGGAGCTGTTTTTT. The chain employs TRBV11-2 and TRBJ2-2; perhaps TRBD1 as D (5 bases). CDR3 length equals 15 residues. The V end lost 2 bases, the J end lost 2 bases, and 9 bases lay between the germline ends. Per germline, CDR1 SGHAT and CDR2 FQNNGV.

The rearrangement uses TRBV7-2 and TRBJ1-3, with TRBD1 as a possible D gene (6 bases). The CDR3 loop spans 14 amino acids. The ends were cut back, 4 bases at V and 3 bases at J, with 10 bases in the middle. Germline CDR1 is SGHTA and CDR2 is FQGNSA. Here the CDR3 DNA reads TGTGCCAGCAGCTCTACAGGGAGTGGAAACACCATATATTTT. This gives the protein CASSSTGSGNTIYF.

The CDR3 is CASRASGTEIYF. CDR3 nucleotides: TGTGCCAGCAGGGCTTCCGGGACAGAGATATATTTT. The rearrangement joins TRBV3-1 (or the pseudogene TRBV3-2) to TRBJ1-3, with TRBD1 matching 7 bases. Trimming took 6 bases from V and 13 from J; bases not matched to a gene: 9. Germline V gene lookup returns CDR1 LGHDT and CDR2 YNNKEL (reference sequence). CDR3 length: 12 amino acids.